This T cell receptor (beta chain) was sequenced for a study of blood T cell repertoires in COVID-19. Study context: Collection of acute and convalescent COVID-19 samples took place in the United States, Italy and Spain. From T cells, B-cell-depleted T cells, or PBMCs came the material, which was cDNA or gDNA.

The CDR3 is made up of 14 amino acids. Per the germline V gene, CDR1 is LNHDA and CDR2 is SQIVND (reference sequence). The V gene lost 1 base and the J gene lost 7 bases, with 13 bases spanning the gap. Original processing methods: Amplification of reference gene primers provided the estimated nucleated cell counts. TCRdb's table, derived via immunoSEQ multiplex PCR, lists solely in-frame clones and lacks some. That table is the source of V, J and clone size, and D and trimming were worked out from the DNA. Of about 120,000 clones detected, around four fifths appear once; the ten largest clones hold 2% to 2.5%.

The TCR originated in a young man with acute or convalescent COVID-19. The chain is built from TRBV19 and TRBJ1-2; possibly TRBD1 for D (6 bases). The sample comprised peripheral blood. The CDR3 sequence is CASSIGRGQRGYTF. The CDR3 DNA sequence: TGTGCCAGTAGTATAGGCAGGGGCCAGCGTGGCTACACCTTC.